Each of the 2 T cell receptor beta chains below was sequenced from the same sample in a study of blood T cell repertoires in COVID-19. TCRdb's table, derived via immunoSEQ multiplex PCR, lists solely in-frame clones and lacks some. Of about 320,000 clones listed, roughly 85% are singletons. Sequencing was done on a sample of peripheral blood. These TCRs come from a human donor in a cohort sampled during active COVID-19.

The chain has TRBV19 and TRBJ1-2; 8 bases map to TRBD1. The V segment lost 4 bases and the J segment 2 bases; nucleotides outside the gene matches: 3. Germline loops: CDR1 LNHDA, CDR2 SQIVND (reference sequence). This CDR3 spans 14 amino acids. CDR3 DNA sequence: TGTGCCAGTAGTACCAGACAGGGGAACTATGGCTACACCTTC. Its translation is CASSTRQGNYGYTF.

V gene TRBV10-1 combines with J gene TRBJ2-1, with 13 bases lining up with TRBD2. The CDR3 length is 16 residues. Germline CDR1 is WNHNN and CDR2 is SYGVQD (reference sequence). With 2 bases clipped from V and 6 bases from J, the junction kept 4 bases outside the gene matches. The CDR3 DNA sequence: TGCGCCAGCAGTGAGATGACTAGCGGGAGGCCCAATGAGCAGTTCTTC. It specifies CASSEMTSGRPNEQFF.